Presented here are 28 T cell receptor beta chains from one specimen sequenced in a study of OX40 agonist ivuxolimab in advanced cancers. This table comes from immunoSEQ multiplex PCR, and its TCRdb copy is limited to in-frame clones, with some not included. The sample comprises 20,000 to 30,000 clones, about 88% of which are singletons, and 31% rests with the top ten. Sequenced material: CD4+ or CD8+ T cells sorted from blood, taken in a trial of the OX40 agonist ivuxolimab. These receptor sequences come from an adult with an advanced solid tumor such as melanoma, head and neck, liver or kidney cancer.

V gene TRBV6-1 combines with J gene TRBJ2-7; 8 nucleotides agree with TRBD1. The CDR3 extends over 13 amino acids. Germline CDR1 is MNHNS and CDR2 is SASEGT. The trim removed 7 bases at V and 2 bases at J, leaving 4 bases unmatched. CDR3 in DNA: TGTGCCAGCACTCCGGACAGGGCCTACGAGCAGTACTTC. Its translation is CASTPDRAYEQYF.

The V and J genes are TRBV4-1 and TRBJ2-3; D tentatively fits TRBD1 or TRBD2 (5 bases each). This CDR3 has 13 residues. Germline values: CDR1 MGHRA, CDR2 YSYEKL. The V end was cut by 4 bases, the J end by 4 bases, with 9 bases between. The CDR3 here is CASSLRGADTQYF. CDR3 nucleotides: TGCGCCAGCAGCCTCAGAGGGGCAGATACGCAGTATTTT.

The gene calls are TRBV10-2 and TRBJ1-2; the match to TRBD1 covers 7 bases. Germline-derived CDR1 and CDR2 are WSHSY and SAAADI. V lost 6 bases to trimming and J lost 4 bases; unmatched junction nucleotides: 17. CDR3 length: 17 amino acids. The CDR3 DNA reads TGCGCCAGCAGAGCCTCTACCGGAGAGACAGGGATCTATGGCTACACCTTC. It encodes CASRASTGETGIYGYTF.

The chain recombines TRBV4-3 with TRBJ2-5; TRBD2 matches 7 bases. The J call is doubtful: the DNA matches TRBJ2-7 better. The CDR3 is 17 amino acids. Germline CDR1 reads LGHNA; CDR2 reads YSLEER. CDR3 amino acids: CASSQDRRRGGGYEQYF. The CDR3 DNA reads as TGCGCCAGCAGCCAAGATCGGAGACGGGGCGGGGGATACGAGCAGTACTTC.

The chain links TRBV29-1 to TRBJ2-5, with 7 bases fitting TRBD1. Matching the DNA end better, TRBJ2-7 makes the J call doubtful. This CDR3 has 12 amino acids. The germline CDR1 and CDR2 sequences are SQVTM and ANQGSEA. CDR3 in DNA: TGCAGCGTTTCACAGGGGAGCTACGAGCAGTACTTC. Translated: CSVSQGSYEQYF.

The gene calls are TRBV5-6 and TRBJ1-3; tentative D call: TRBD1 (6 bases). The V end was cut by 3 bases, the J end by 0 bases, with 10 bases between. This CDR3 spans 15 amino acids. Germline CDR1 and CDR2: SGHDT and YYEEEE. The CDR3, as DNA: TGTGCCAGCAGCTCCCGGGACACCTCTGGAAACACCATATATTTT. Amino acid sequence: CASSSRDTSGNTIYF.

This clone has a handful of counts. This sequence joins TRBV6-5 and TRBJ1-5, with 10 bases lining up with TRBD1. Germline-derived CDR1 and CDR2 are MNHEY and SVGAGI. The V gene end was trimmed by 5 bases and the J gene end by 6 bases; junction bases not matched to a gene: 1. This CDR3 region has 13 residues. The CDR3 loop is CASSRDRGQPQHF. The CDR3 DNA reads TGTGCCAGCAGTAGGGACAGGGGTCAGCCCCAGCATTTT.

This sequence joins TRBV6-5 and TRBJ1-4; TRBD1 agrees at 10 bases. Germline CDR1 is MNHEY and CDR2 is SVGAGI. V lost 2 bases to trimming and J lost 11 bases; unmatched junction nucleotides: 8. The CDR3 length is 15 residues. This chain's CDR3 is CASSYRDRGRGKLFF. The CDR3 bases are TGTGCCAGCAGTTACAGGGACAGGGGTCGAGGGAAACTGTTTTTT.

V usage is TRBV27 and J usage is TRBJ1-2, with TRBD1 matching 8 bases. The CDR3 sequence is 15 residues long. V lost 6 bases and J lost 5; bases outside the gene matches: 11. CDR1 and CDR2 from the germline V gene are MNHEY and SMNVEV (reference sequence). CDR3 nucleotide sequence: TGTGCCAGCAGATTTGGACAGGGTGGGAGGTATGGCTACACCTTC. As protein: CASRFGQGGRYGYTF.

The chain links TRBV7-2 to TRBJ2-1; 9 bases map to TRBD2. Germline V gene lookup returns CDR1 SGHTA and CDR2 FQGNSA. J lost 6 bases, V lost 5 bases, and 11 bases had no gene match. This CDR3 is 16 amino acids long. CDR3 protein: CASSQPSGALGNEQFF. The CDR3 nucleotides are TGTGCCAGCAGCCAACCTAGCGGGGCCTTAGGCAATGAGCAGTTCTTC.

The V call is TRBV6-5, the J call TRBJ2-3; 7 positions agree with TRBD2. Germline trimming cut 2 bases from V and 6 bases from J; bases unmatched to any gene: 11. CDR3 length equals 16 residues. Germline CDR1 is MNHEY and CDR2 is SVGAGI. The CDR3 bases are TGTGCCAGCAGTTACGGCGGGGGAAGGGGCGCCGATACGCAGTATTTT. Residues: CASSYGGGRGADTQYF.

V usage is TRBV5-6 and J usage is TRBJ2-1; D possibly corresponds to TRBD1 (7 bases). The CDR3 sequence is 14 residues long. Germline loops: CDR1 SGHDT, CDR2 YYEEEE. V gave up 2 bases and J gave up 4 bases, with 10 bases separating them. In nucleotides, the CDR3 is TGTGCCAGCAGCTTCCAGGGGGGATACAATGAGCAGTTCTTC. It yields the protein CASSFQGGYNEQFF.

This chain uses TRBV5-5 with TRBJ1-1, with a tentative D call TRBD1 (5 bases). CDR1 SGHKS and CDR2 YYEKEE come from the germline V gene (reference sequence). The CDR3 spans 13 residues. Trimming stripped 2 bases from V and 3 bases from J, with 8 bases between. As DNA, the CDR3 is TGTGCCAGCAGCTTTCAGGGTCACACTGAAGCTTTCTTT. Its translation: CASSFQGHTEAFF.

The chain links TRBV27 to TRBJ1-5; no firm D call. The CDR3 spans 13 residues. Germline V gene sequence: CDR1 MNHEY, CDR2 SMNVEV (reference sequence). The ends were cut back, 0 bases at V and 5 bases at J, with 5 bases in the middle. CDR3 protein: CASSLSWDQPQHF. The CDR3 nucleotides are TGTGCCAGCAGTTTATCGTGGGATCAGCCCCAGCATTTT.

The chain employs TRBV2 and TRBJ2-7, with D tentatively TRBD1 (6 bases). V was trimmed by 6 bases and J by 0 bases, leaving 12 bases between them. The CDR3 has 14 amino acids. Germline CDR1 reads SNHLY; CDR2 reads FYNNEI. The CDR3 here is CASSVDSSSYEQYF. Here the CDR3 DNA reads TGTGCCAGCAGCGTGGACAGTAGCTCCTACGAGCAGTACTTC. Complete variable domain (other parts from reference TRBV2 and TRBJ2-7): EPEVTQTPSHQVTQMGQEVILRCVPISNHLYFYWYRQILGQKVEFLVSFYNNEISEKSEIFDDQFSVERPDGSNFTLKIRSTKLEDSAMYFCASSVDSSSYEQYFGPGTRLTVT.

The rearrangement joins TRBV30 to TRBJ1-6; 8 bases map to TRBD1. CDR1 and CDR2 (germline): GTSNPN, SVGIG (reference sequence). The CDR3 is 14 amino acids. With V trimmed by 1 base and J by 5 bases, 1 base remained unmatched. CDR3: CAWSAGQDNSPLHF. The CDR3 bases are TGTGCCTGGAGTGCGGGACAGGATAATTCACCCCTCCACTTT. Based on the CDR3 plus reference TRBV30 and TRBJ1-6, the full variable domain is SQTIHQWPATLVQPVGSPLSLECTVEGTSNPNLYWYRQAAGRGLQLLFYSVGIGQISSEVPQNLSASRPQDRQFILSSKKLLLSDSGFYLCAWSAGQDNSPLHFGNGTRLTVT.

This rearrangement joins TRBV20-1 to TRBJ2-5; D is uncertain. This CDR3 has 11 residues. V was shortened by 3 bases and J by 5 bases, with 7 bases between the two germline ends. Germline CDR1 reads DFQATT; CDR2 reads SNEGSKA (reference sequence). CDR3 nucleotides: TGCAGTGCTAGCAGCCTCGAGACCCAGTACTTC. This gives the protein CSASSLETQYF.

V and J are TRBV18 and TRBJ2-2; D ambiguous. From germline, CDR1 is KGHSH and CDR2 LQKENI. The CDR3 is 13 amino acids. Trimming removed 0 bases from V and 1 base from J, with 0 bases in between. The CDR3 DNA reads TGTGCCAGCTCACCACCGAACACCGGGGAGCTGTTTTTT. Translating it yields CASSPPNTGELFF.

J is TRBJ2-7 and V is TRBV10-3, with D unresolved. CDR3 length: 14 residues. V was pared by 4 bases and J by 2 bases, with 12 bases between. Germline V gene lookup returns CDR1 ENHRY and CDR2 SYGVKD. In nucleotides, the CDR3 is TGTGCCATCAGTGTTGTTGGGTTTCCCTACGAGCAGTACTTC. Encoded protein: CAISVVGFPYEQYF.

This clone was seen only once. This sequence joins TRBV29-1 and TRBJ1-1; D call uncertain. With 6 bases removed from V and 0 bases from J, the gap between germline ends came to 17 bases. Germline V gene lookup returns CDR1 SQVTM and CDR2 ANQGSEA. This CDR3 contains 15 residues. The CDR3 DNA sequence: TGCAGCGTGGCAGGTGGGAGTTGGCTGAACACTGAAGCTTTCTTT. It encodes CSVAGGSWLNTEAFF.

The genes are TRBV4-3 and TRBJ1-4, with 8 bases matching TRBD1. The junction had 4 bases not matched to a gene; V was cut back by 2 bases and J by 8 bases. CDR3 length: 14 amino acids. Germline CDR1 LGHNA, CDR2 YSLEER. The CDR3 DNA is TGCGCCAGCAGCCAAAGACAGGGGAACGAAAAACTGTTTTTT. Translated, it gives CASSQRQGNEKLFF.

This chain uses TRBV2 with TRBJ2-1; 14 bases fit TRBD2. This CDR3 has 16 residues. J gave up 10 bases and V 4 bases, and 9 bases lay outside the gene matches. The germline CDR1 and CDR2 sequences are SNHLY and FYNNEI. The CDR3 region has the DNA TGTGCCAGCAGTGGTCCGGGACTAGCGGGGGTGTGGGAGCAGTTCTTC. Its protein product is CASSGPGLAGVWEQFF.

This clone turned up a few times. This chain uses TRBV7-6 with TRBJ1-6; 7 bases align to TRBD1. CDR1 and CDR2 (germline): SGHVS, FNYEAQ. V was pared by 1 base and J by 6 bases, with 0 bases of the junction left unmatched. The CDR3 covers 14 residues. The CDR3 coding sequence is TGTGCCAGCAGCTTAGACAGGGGTAATTCACCCCTCCACTTT. Translated: CASSLDRGNSPLHF.

This clone came up once. The V gene is TRBV6-5, the J gene TRBJ2-5; TRBD1 matches at 7 bases. V gave up 0 bases and J gave up 4 bases; unmatched junction bases: 5. From germline, CDR1 is MNHEY and CDR2 SVGAGI. CDR3 length: 15 amino acids. The CDR3 here is CASSYSQGWAETQYF. In nucleotides, the CDR3 is TGTGCCAGCAGTTACTCACAGGGGTGGGCAGAGACCCAGTACTTC.

V usage is TRBV6-6 and J usage is TRBJ1-4; D is possibly TRBD1 (5 bases). V lost 5 bases and J 2 bases, leaving 15 bases between the germline ends. Germline values: CDR1 MNHNY, CDR2 SVGAGI (reference sequence). The CDR3 contains 16 residues. In nucleotides, the CDR3 is TGTGCCAGCAGTATGAGGGGATCCGGCACTAATGAAAAACTGTTTTTT. As protein: CASSMRGSGTNEKLFF.

This chain joins TRBV14 and TRBJ2-3, with TRBD2 matching over 8 bases. The CDR3 runs to 17 residues. The trim removed 4 bases at V and 1 base at J, leaving 10 bases unmatched. Germline V gives CDR1 SGHDN, CDR2 FVKESK. CDR3 amino acids: CASSPRGGGIGTDTQYF. The CDR3 coding sequence is TGTGCCAGCAGCCCACGGGGGGGAGGTATCGGCACAGATACGCAGTATTTT.

The DNA of the CDR3 is TGTGCCACCCGAGGGGGGGCGTATCAGCCCCAGCATTTT. Encoded protein: CATRGGAYQPQHF. The chain has TRBV6-1 and TRBJ1-5, with D possibly TRBD1 on 6 matching bases. V lost 10 bases and J 5 bases, leaving 15 bases between the germline ends. Per the germline V gene, CDR1 is MNHNS and CDR2 is SASEGT. This CDR3 is built from 13 residues.

The rearrangement uses TRBV2 and TRBJ1-2; D uncertain. Trimming stripped 10 bases from V and 0 bases from J, with 24 bases between. CDR1 is SNHLY, CDR2 FYNNEI, per germline. This CDR3 spans 17 amino acids. CDR3 in DNA: TGTGCCACCCCAACCGGGCCAGCGGCGGCCTCTAACTATGGCTACACCTTC. Protein product: CATPTGPAAASNYGYTF.